This T cell receptor (beta chain) comes out of a study of OX40 agonist ivuxolimab in advanced cancers. At the level of the study: The patients received agonistic anti-OX40 (CD134) antibody ivuxolimab. Age averaged about 62 years (range roughly 23 to 79), and 70% to 85% were male.

Produced via immunoSEQ multiplex PCR; TCRdb's table is partial and in-frame only. The data hold around 80,000 clones, with 80% to 90% observed a single time. This CDR3 is built from 15 residues. The V segment lost 5 bases and the J segment 8 bases; nucleotides outside the gene matches: 7. Germline V gene data show CDR1 as SGHTA and CDR2 as FQGTGA. The sample was CD4+ or CD8+ T cells sorted from blood, taken in a trial of the OX40 agonist ivuxolimab. This receptor was obtained from an adult with an advanced solid tumor such as melanoma, head and neck, liver or kidney cancer. V and J are TRBV7-3 and TRBJ2-1; 12 bases agree with TRBD2. CDR3 sequence: CASSPTSGSIHEQFF. CDR3 nucleotides: TGTGCCAGCAGCCCGACTAGCGGGAGTATCCATGAGCAGTTCTTC.